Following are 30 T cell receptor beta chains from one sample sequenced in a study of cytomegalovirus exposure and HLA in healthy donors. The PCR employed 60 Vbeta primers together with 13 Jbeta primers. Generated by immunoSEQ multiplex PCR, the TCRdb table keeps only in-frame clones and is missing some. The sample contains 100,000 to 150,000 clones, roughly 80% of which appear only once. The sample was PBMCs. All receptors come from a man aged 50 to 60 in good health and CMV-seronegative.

The CDR3 reads CASSHGDYGYTF. The DNA of the CDR3 is TGTGCCAGCAGCCACGGGGACTATGGCTACACCTTC. The chain recombines TRBV9 with TRBJ1-2; no clear D. The V and J ends lost 4 bases and 3 bases respectively, with 7 bases between them. Germline-derived CDR1 and CDR2 are SGDLS and YYNGEE. The CDR3 length is 12 residues.

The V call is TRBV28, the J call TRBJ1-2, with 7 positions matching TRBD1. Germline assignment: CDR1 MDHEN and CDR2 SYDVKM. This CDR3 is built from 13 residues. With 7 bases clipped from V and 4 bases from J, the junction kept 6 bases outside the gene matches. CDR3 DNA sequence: TGTGCCAGCAATACAGGGGACGTCTATGGCTACACCTTC. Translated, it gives CASNTGDVYGYTF.

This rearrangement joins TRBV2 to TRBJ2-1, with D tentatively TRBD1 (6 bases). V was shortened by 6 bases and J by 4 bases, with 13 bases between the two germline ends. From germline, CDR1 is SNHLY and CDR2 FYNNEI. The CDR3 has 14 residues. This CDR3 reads CASRMDSGYNEQFF. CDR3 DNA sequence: TGTGCCAGCAGAATGGACAGTGGGTACAATGAGCAGTTCTTC.

The CDR3: CASSLAEERGEQFF. The CDR3 DNA is TGTGCCAGCAGCTTGGCCGAAGAGCGGGGAGAGCAGTTCTTC. The V call is TRBV5-8, the J call TRBJ2-1, with TRBD2 matching 7 bases. Unmatched junction bases numbered 7, after V lost 0 bases and J lost 10 bases. Germline CDR1 is SGHTS and CDR2 is YDEGEE. This CDR3 contains 14 residues. Looking up the rest from reference TRBV5-8 and TRBJ2-1 gives the full variable domain: EAGVTQSPTHLIKTRGQQATLRCSPISGHTSVYWYQQALGLGLQFLLWYDEGEERNRGNFPPRFSGRQFPNYSSELNVNALELEDSALYLCASSLAEERGEQFFGPGTRLTVL.

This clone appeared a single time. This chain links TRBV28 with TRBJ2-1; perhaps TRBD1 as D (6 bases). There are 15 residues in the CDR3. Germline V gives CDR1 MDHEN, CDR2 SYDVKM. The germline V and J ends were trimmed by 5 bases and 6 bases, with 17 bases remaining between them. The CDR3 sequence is CASSGLTGLGNEQFF. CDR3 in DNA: TGTGCCAGCAGTGGCCTCACAGGGTTGGGCAATGAGCAGTTCTTC.

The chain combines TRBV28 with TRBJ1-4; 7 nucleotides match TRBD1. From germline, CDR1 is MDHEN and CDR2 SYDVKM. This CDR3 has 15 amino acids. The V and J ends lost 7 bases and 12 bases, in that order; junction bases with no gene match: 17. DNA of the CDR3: TGTGCCAGCAAAAGGCCGGGGACCTGGCAGGGGGAACTGTTTTTT. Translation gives CASKRPGTWQGELFF.

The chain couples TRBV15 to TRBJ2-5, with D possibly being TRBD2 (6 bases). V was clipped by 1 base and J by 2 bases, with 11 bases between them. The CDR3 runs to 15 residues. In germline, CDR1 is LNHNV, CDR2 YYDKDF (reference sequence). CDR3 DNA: TGTGCCACCAGCAGAGGCCGGGACTCGCAAGAGACCCAGTACTTC. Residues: CATSRGRDSQETQYF.

CDR3 region: CASSIDARNTEAFF. The CDR3 DNA sequence: TGTGCCAGTAGTATAGATGCGAGAAACACTGAAGCTTTCTTT. The rearrangement joins TRBV19 to TRBJ1-1; unclear D gene. Deletions cut 0 bases from V and 2 bases from J, with 7 bases between. Germline CDR1 LNHDA, CDR2 SQIVND (reference sequence). The CDR3 is 14 residues long. Full variable domain (remainder filled in from reference TRBV19 and TRBJ1-1): DGGITQSPKYLFRKEGQNVTLSCEQNLNHDAMYWYRQDPGQGLRLIYYSQIVNDFQKGDIAEGYSVSREKKESFPLTVTSAQKNPTAFYLCASSIDARNTEAFFGQGTRLTVV.

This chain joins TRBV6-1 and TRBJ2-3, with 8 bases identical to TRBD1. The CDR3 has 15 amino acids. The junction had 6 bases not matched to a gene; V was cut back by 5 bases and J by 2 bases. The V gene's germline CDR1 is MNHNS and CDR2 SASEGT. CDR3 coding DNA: TGTGCCAGCAGTATCTGGACAGGGACCACAGATACGCAGTATTTT. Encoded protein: CASSIWTGTTDTQYF.

The CDR3 DNA sequence: TGTGCCAGCAGCTTTGACCCTCCCCAGGGCGGTCAGCCCCAGCATTTT. Its protein product is CASSFDPPQGGQPQHF. The chain links TRBV7-2 to TRBJ1-5; D possibly corresponds to TRBD1 (5 bases). V was clipped by 3 bases and J by 6 bases, with 18 bases between them. From germline, CDR1 is SGHTA and CDR2 FQGNSA. The CDR3 runs to 16 residues.

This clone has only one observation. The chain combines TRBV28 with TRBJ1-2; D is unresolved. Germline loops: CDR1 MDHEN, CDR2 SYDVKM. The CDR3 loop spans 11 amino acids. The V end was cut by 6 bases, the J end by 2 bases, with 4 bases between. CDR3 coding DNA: TGTGCCAGCAGGGGCAACTATGGCTACACCTTC. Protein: CASRGNYGYTF.

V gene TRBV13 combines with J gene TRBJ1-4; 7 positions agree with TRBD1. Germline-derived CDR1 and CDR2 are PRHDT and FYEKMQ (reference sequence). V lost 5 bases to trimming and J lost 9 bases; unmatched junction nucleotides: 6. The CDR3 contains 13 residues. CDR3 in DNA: TGTGCCAGCAGCCCCGCAGGGGGTCAAAAACTGTTTTTT. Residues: CASSPAGGQKLFF.

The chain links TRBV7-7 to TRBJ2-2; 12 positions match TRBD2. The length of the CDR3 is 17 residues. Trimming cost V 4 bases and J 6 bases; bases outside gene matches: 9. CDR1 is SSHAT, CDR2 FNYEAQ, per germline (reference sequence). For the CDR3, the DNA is TGTGCCAGCAGCTCCTCCCGACTAGCGGGAGTTTCCGGGGAGCTGTTTTTT. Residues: CASSSSRLAGVSGELFF.

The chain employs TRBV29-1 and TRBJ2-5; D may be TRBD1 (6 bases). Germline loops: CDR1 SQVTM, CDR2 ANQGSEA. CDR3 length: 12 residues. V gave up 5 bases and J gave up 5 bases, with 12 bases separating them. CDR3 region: CSVTGLEETQYF. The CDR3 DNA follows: TGCAGCGTTACAGGGCTGGAGGAGACCCAGTACTTC.

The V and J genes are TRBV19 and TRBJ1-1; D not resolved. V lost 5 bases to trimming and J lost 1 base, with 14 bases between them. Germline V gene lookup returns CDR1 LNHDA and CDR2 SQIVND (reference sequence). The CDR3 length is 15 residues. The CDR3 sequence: CASSPQKSENTEAFF. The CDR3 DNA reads TGTGCCAGTAGTCCCCAGAAATCAGAGAACACTGAAGCTTTCTTT.

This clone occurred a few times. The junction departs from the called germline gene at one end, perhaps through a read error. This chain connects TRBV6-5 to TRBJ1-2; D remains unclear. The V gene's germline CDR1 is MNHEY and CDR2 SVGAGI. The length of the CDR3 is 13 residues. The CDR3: CASSYSTGYGYPF. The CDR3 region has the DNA TGTGCCAGCAGTTACTCGACGGGGTATGGCTACCCCTTC.

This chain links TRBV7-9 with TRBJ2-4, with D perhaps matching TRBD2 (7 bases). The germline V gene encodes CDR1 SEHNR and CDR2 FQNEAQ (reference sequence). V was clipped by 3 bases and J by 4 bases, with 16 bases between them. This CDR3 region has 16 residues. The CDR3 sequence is CASSFGGGPTKNIQYF. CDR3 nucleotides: TGTGCCAGCAGCTTTGGGGGGGGCCCAACGAAAAACATTCAGTACTTC.

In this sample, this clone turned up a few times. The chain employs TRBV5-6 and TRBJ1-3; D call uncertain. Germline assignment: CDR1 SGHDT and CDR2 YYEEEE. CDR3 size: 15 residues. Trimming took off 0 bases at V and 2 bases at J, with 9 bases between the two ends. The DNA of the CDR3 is TGTGCCAGCAGCTTGGCTAGGTTTACTGGAAACACCATATATTTT. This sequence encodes CASSLARFTGNTIYF.

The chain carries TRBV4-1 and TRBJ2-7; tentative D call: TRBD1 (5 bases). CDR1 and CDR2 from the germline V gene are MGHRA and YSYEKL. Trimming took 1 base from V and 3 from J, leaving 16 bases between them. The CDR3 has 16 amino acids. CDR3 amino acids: CASSQGRIGVFYEQYF. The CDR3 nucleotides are TGCGCCAGCAGCCAAGGGCGGATAGGGGTCTTCTACGAGCAGTACTTC.

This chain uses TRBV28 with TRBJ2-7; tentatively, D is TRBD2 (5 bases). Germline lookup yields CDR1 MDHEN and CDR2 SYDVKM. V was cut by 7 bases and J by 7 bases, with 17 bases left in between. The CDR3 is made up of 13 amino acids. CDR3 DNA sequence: TGTGCCAGCACCGCTGGTCTAGCAATAGAGCAGTACTTC. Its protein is CASTAGLAIEQYF.

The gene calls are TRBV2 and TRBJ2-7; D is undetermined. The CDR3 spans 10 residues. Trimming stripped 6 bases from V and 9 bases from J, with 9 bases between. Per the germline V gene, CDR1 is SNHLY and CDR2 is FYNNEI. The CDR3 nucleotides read TGTGCCAGCAGCGAGGTTTCGCAGTACTTC. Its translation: CASSEVSQYF.

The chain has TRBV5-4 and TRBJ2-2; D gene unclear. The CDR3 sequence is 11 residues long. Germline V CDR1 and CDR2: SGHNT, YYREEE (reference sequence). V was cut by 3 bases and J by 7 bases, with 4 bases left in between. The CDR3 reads CASSSHGELFF. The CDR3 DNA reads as TGTGCCAGCAGCTCCCACGGGGAGCTGTTTTTT.

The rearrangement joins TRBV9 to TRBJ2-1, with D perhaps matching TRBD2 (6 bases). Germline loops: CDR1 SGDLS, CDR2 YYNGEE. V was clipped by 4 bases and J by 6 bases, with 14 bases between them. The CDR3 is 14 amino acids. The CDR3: CASSPRDFTNEQFF. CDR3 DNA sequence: TGTGCCAGCAGCCCGCGGGACTTCACCAATGAGCAGTTCTTC.

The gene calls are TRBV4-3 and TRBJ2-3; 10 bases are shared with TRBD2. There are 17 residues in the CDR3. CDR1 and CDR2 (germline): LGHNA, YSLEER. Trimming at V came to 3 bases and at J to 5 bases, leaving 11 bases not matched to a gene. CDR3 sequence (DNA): TGCGCCAGCAGCCAGGACGAGCGGGGGGGCCTCGGAGATACGCAGTATTTT. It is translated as CASSQDERGGLGDTQYF.

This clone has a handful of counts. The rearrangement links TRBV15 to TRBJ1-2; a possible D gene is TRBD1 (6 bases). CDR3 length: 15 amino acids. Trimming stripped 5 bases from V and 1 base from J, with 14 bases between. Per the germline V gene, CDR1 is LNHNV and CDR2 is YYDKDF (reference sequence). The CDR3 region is CATSVGGGSNYGYTF. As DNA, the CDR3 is TGTGCCACCAGCGTCGGCGGGGGCAGTAACTATGGCTACACCTTC.

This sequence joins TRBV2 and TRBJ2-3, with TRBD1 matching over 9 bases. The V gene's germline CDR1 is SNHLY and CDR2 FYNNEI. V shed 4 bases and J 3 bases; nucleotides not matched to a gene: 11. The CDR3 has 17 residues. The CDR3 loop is CASSVTRPGTGTDTQYF. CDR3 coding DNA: TGTGCCAGCAGTGTCACTCGCCCAGGGACAGGGACAGATACGCAGTATTTT.

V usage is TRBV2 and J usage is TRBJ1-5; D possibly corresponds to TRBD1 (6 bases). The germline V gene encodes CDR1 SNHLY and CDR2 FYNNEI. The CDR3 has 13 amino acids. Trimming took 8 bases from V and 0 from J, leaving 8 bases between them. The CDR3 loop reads CASGGFSNQPQHF. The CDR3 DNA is TGTGCCAGCGGGGGCTTTAGCAATCAGCCCCAGCATTTT.

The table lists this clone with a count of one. CDR3 residues: CASSSGTFQETQYF. CDR3 sequence (DNA): TGTGCCAGCAGTTCCGGGACTTTTCAAGAGACCCAGTACTTC. The chain links TRBV28 to TRBJ2-5, with D perhaps TRBD2 (6 bases). Trimming left V 4 bases short and J 2 bases short, with 11 bases between. The CDR3 runs 14 residues. The germline V gene has CDR1 MDHEN and CDR2 SYDVKM.

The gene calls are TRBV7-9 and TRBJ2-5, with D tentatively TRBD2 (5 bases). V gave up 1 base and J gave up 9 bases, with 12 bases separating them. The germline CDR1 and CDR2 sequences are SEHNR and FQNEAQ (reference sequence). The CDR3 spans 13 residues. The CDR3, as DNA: TGTGCCAGCAGCTTAGTGGTTGCGGAGGCCCAGTACTTC. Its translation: CASSLVVAEAQYF.

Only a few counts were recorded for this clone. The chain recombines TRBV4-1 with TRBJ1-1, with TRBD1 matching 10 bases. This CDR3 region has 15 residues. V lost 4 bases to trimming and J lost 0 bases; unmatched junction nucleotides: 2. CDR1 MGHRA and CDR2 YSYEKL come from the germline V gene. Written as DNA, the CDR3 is TGCGCCAGCAGCCTAGGACAGGGGGTGAACACTGAAGCTTTCTTT. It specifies CASSLGQGVNTEAFF.